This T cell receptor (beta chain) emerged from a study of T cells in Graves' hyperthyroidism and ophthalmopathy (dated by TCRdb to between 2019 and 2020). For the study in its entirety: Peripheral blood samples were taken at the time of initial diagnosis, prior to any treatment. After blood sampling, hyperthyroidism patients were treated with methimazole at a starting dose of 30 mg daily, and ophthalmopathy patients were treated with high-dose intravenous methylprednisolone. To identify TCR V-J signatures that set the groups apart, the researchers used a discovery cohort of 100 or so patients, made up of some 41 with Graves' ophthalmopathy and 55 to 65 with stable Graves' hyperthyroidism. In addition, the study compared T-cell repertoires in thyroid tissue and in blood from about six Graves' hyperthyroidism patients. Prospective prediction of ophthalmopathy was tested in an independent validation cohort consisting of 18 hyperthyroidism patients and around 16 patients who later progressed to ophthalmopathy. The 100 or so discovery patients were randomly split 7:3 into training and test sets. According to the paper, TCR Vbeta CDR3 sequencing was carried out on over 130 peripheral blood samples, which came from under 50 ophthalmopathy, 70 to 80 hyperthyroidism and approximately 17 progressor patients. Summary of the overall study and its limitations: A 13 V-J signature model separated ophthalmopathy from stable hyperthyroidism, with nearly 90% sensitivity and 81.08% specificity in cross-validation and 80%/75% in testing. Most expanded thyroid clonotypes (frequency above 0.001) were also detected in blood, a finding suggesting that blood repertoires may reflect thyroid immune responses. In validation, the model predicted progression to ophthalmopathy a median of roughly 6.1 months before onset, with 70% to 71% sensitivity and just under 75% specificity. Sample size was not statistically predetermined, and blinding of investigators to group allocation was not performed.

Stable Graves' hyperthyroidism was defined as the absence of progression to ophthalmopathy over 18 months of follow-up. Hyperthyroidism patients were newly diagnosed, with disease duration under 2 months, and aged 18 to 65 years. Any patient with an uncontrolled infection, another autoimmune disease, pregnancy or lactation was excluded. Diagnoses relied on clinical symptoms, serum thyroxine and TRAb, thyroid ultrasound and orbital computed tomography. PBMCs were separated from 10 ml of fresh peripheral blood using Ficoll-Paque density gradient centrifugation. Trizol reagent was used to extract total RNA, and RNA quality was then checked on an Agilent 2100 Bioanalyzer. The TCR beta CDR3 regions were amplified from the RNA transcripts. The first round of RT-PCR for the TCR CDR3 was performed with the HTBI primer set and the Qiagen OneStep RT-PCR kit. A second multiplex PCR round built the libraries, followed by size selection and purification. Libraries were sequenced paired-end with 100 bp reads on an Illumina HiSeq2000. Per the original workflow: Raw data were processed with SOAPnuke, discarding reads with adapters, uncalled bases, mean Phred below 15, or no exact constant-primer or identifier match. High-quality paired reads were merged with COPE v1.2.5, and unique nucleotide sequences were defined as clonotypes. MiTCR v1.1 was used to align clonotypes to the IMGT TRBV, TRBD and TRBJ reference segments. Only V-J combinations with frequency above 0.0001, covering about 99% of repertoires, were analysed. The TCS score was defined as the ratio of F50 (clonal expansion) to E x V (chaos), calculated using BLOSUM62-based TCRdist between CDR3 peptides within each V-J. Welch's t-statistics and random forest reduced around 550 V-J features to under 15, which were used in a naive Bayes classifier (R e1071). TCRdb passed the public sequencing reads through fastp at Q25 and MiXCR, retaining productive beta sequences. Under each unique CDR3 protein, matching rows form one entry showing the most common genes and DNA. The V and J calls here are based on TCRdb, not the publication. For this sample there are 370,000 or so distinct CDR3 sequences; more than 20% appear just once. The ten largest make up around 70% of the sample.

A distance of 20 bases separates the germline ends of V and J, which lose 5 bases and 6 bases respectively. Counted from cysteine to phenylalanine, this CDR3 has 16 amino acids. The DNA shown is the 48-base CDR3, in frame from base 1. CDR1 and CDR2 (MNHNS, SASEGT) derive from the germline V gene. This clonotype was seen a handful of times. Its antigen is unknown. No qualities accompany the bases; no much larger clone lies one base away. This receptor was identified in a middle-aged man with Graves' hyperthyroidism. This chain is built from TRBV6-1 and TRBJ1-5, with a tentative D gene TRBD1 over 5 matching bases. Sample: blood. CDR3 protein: CASSPHLDNAFQPQHF. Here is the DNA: TGTGCCAGCAGTCCTCACCTGGACAATGCCTTTCAGCCCCAGCATTTT.